Listed here are 15 T cell receptor beta chains from one sample, sequenced in a study of blood T cell repertoires in COVID-19. Some clones are missing from TCRdb's copy, which holds only in-frame ones; the method was immunoSEQ multiplex PCR. The repertoire consists of some 45,000 clones, with about 85% occurring once and the leading ten covering 25% to 35%. The sequencing sample was made of peripheral blood. The receptors here all came from an elderly woman with acute or convalescent COVID-19.

Notes on this clone: At one boundary the junction diverges from the germline segment, which might be a read error. V gene TRBV18 combines with J gene TRBJ2-1; 8 bases fit TRBD2. CDR1 KGHSH and CDR2 LQKENI come from the germline V gene. The length of the CDR3 is 13 residues. CDR3 protein: CATSSGSYNEQFF. Here the CDR3 DNA reads TGTGCCACCTCAAGCGGGAGCTACAATGAGCAGTTCTTC.

The chain uses TRBV2 and TRBJ2-1; the D is unclear. V was shortened by 10 bases and J by 0 bases, with 13 bases between the two germline ends. The CDR3 is made up of 14 amino acids. Germline CDR1 reads SNHLY; CDR2 reads FYNNEI. This chain's CDR3 is CATPDSRSYNEQFF. In nucleotides, the CDR3 is TGTGCCACCCCAGACTCCCGCTCCTACAATGAGCAGTTCTTC.

The chain uses TRBV12-3 or TRBV12-4 and TRBJ2-5; D possibly corresponds to TRBD1 (6 bases). Trimming removed 3 bases from V and 5 bases from J, with 10 bases in between. This CDR3 region has 13 residues. The CDR3 region has the DNA TGTGCCAGCAGTTTCAGGGGATTGGAGACCCAGTACTTC. Protein: CASSFRGLETQYF.

This clone was counted a few times. The V call is TRBV6-1, the J call TRBJ2-7; unclear D gene. Trimming shortened V by 3 bases and J by 4 bases, and 7 bases separated the two germline ends. The CDR3 has 12 residues. Germline V gene sequence: CDR1 MNHNS, CDR2 SASEGT. As DNA, the CDR3 is TGTGCCAGCAGTGAGGGCCGGTACGAGCAGTACTTC. Amino acids: CASSEGRYEQYF.

CDR3 sequence: CASSLSRDTQYF. As DNA, the CDR3 is TGTGCCAGCAGCTTGTCGCGAGATACGCAGTATTTT. V and J are TRBV5-8 and TRBJ2-3; D unclear. This CDR3 contains 12 residues. V dropped 1 base and J dropped 5 bases, with 5 bases sitting between them. Germline CDR1 is SGHTS and CDR2 is YDEGEE.

The gene calls are TRBV14 and TRBJ1-1; D is undetermined. The V end was cut by 1 base, the J end by 2 bases, with 5 bases between. CDR1 and CDR2 (germline): SGHDN, FVKESK. The CDR3 runs to 13 residues. The CDR3 reads CASSQVINTEAFF. The CDR3 nucleotides are TGTGCCAGCAGCCAAGTAATAAACACTGAAGCTTTCTTT.

The rearrangement joins TRBV30 to TRBJ2-3, with TRBD2 matching over 10 bases. In germline, CDR1 is GTSNPN, CDR2 SVGIG (reference sequence). V dropped 5 bases and J dropped 6; count of bases not matched to a gene: 11. The CDR3 loop spans 15 amino acids. CDR3 residues: CAWALLAGESDTQYF. As DNA, the CDR3 is TGTGCCTGGGCCCTCCTAGCGGGAGAATCGGATACGCAGTATTTT. The full variable domain, with the rest looked up from reference TRBV30 and TRBJ2-3, is SQTIHQWPATLVQPVGSPLSLECTVEGTSNPNLYWYRQAAGRGLQLLFYSVGIGQISSEVPQNLSASRPQDRQFILSSKKLLLSDSGFYLCAWALLAGESDTQYFGPGTRLTVL.

This clone was recorded once. This rearrangement joins TRBV19 to TRBJ2-3; 12 bases align to TRBD2. Germline CDR1 is LNHDA and CDR2 is SQIVND (reference sequence). The CDR3 length is 17 residues. After removal of 8 bases from V and 3 bases from J, the junction contained 12 bases not matched to a gene. The CDR3 here is CASSQLYGLAGTDTQYF. DNA of the CDR3: TGTGCCAGTTCTCAACTTTACGGACTAGCGGGAACAGATACGCAGTATTTT.

The CDR3 DNA reads TGTGCCAGCAGTTCGGTGGACAGGTACGAGCAGTACTTC. This encodes CASSSVDRYEQYF. The V call is TRBV27, the J call TRBJ2-7; the match to TRBD1 covers 7 bases. This CDR3 contains 13 residues. The V gene's germline CDR1 is MNHEY and CDR2 SMNVEV (reference sequence). V dropped 4 bases and J dropped 4; count of bases not matched to a gene: 4.

This chain joins TRBV24-1 and TRBJ2-5; 9 positions agree with TRBD1. Germline CDR1 reads KGHDR; CDR2 reads SFDVKD. This CDR3 has 16 residues. V was pared by 0 bases and J by 0 bases, with 1 base of the junction left unmatched. The CDR3 DNA reads TGTGCCACCAGTGATTTGAGGGACAGGGACCAAGAGACCCAGTACTTC. It is translated as CATSDLRDRDQETQYF.

The chain uses TRBV5-1 and TRBJ2-7, with D possibly being TRBD2 (5 bases). Germline loops: CDR1 SGHRS, CDR2 YFSETQ. V shed 2 bases and J shed 5 bases, with 11 bases lying between them. The CDR3 has 13 amino acids. The CDR3 DNA sequence: TGCGCCAGCAGCTTAGAGGGATCCCACGAGCAGTACTTC. This translates into CASSLEGSHEQYF.

V usage is TRBV3-1 (or the pseudogene TRBV3-2) and J usage is TRBJ2-7, with 8 positions matching TRBD1. The CDR3 runs to 16 residues. CDR1 is LGHDT, CDR2 YNNKEL, per germline (reference sequence). Trimming took 4 bases from V and 3 from J; bases not matched to a gene: 11. Here the CDR3 reads CASSRVMTGDLYEQYF. The DNA for the CDR3 is TGTGCCAGCAGCCGGGTGATGACAGGGGACCTCTACGAGCAGTACTTC.

V gene TRBV6-5 combines with J gene TRBJ1-5; weak D call: TRBD1 (6 bases). Germline-derived CDR1 and CDR2 are MNHEY and SVGAGI. V lost 11 bases and J 3 bases, leaving 17 bases between the germline ends. This CDR3 has 14 residues. As DNA, the CDR3 is TGTGCCGGCCGCCAGACAGGTCTCAATCAGCCCCAGCATTTT. As protein: CAGRQTGLNQPQHF.

This sequence joins TRBV4-1 and TRBJ2-1; 13 nucleotides line up with TRBD2. J was trimmed by 4 bases and V by 6 bases; bases with no gene match: 3. CDR1 and CDR2 from the germline V gene are MGHRA and YSYEKL. The CDR3 consists of 15 residues. Here the CDR3 DNA reads TGCGCCAGCAGTCCGACTAGCGGGAGGTACAATGAGCAGTTCTTC. Residues: CASSPTSGRYNEQFF.

The table lists this clone with a few counts. The chain carries TRBV19 and TRBJ1-5; D gene unclear. V lost 6 bases to trimming and J lost 5 bases, with 8 bases between them. CDR3 length: 12 residues. From germline, CDR1 is LNHDA and CDR2 SQIVND (reference sequence). The chain's CDR3 is CASSPPDQPQHF. In DNA form, the CDR3 reads TGTGCCAGTAGCCCGCCGGATCAGCCCCAGCATTTT. The full variable domain, in which reference TRBV19 and TRBJ1-5 provide the parts outside the CDR3, is DGGITQSPKYLFRKEGQNVTLSCEQNLNHDAMYWYRQDPGQGLRLIYYSQIVNDFQKGDIAEGYSVSREKKESFPLTVTSAQKNPTAFYLCASSPPDQPQHFGDGTRLSIL.